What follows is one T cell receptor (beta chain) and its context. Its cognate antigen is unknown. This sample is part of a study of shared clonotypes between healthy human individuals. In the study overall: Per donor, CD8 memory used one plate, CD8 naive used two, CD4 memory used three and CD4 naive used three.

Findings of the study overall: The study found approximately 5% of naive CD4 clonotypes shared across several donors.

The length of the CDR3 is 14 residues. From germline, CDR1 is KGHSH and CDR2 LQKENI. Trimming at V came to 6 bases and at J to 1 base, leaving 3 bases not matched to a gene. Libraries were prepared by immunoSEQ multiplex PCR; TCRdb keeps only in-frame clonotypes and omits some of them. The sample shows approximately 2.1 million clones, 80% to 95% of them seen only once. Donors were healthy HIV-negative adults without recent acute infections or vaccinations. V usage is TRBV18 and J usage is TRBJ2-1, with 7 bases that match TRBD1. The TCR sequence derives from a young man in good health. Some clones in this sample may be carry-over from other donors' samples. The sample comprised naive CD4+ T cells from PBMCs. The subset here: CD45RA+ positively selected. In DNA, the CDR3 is TGTGCCAGCTCGAGGGACAGATCCTACAATGAGCAGTTCTTC. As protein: CASSRDRSYNEQFF. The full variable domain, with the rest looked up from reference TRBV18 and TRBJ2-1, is NAGVMQNPRHLVRRRGQEARLRCSPMKGHSHVYWYRQLPEEGLKFMVYLQKENIIDESGMPKERFSAEFPKEGPSILRIQQVVRGDSAAYFCASSRDRSYNEQFFGPGTRLTVL.